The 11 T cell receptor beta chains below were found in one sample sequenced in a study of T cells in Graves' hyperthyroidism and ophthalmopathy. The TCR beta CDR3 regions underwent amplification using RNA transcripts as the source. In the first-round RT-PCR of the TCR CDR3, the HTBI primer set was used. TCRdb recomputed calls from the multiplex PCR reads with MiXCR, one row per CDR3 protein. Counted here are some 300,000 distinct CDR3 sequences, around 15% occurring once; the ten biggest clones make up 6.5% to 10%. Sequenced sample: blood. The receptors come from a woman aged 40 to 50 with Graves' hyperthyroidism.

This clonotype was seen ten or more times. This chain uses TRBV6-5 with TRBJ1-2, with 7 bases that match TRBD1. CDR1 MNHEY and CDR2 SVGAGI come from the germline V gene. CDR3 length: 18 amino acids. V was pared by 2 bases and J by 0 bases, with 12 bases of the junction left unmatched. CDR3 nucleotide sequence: TGTGCCAGCAGTTACCAGGGGGGTTCCCGTCCAGCTAACTATGGCTACACCTTC. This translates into CASSYQGGSRPANYGYTF.

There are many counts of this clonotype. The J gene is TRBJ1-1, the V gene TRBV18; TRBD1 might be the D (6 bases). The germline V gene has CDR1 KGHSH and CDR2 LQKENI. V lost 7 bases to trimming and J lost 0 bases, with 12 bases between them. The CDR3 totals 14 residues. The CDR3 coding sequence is TGTGCCAGCTGGCCGGGGGGCATGAACACTGAAGCTTTCTTT. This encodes CASWPGGMNTEAFF.

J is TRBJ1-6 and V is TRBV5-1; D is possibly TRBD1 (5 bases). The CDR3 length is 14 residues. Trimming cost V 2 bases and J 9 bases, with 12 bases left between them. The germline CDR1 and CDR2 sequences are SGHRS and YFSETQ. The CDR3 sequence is CASSFGAQGSPLHF. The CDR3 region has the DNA TGCGCCAGCAGCTTTGGGGCACAAGGTTCACCCCTCCACTTT.

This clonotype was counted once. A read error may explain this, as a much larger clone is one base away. The CDR3 spells CSAQSSGRGGRETQYF. CDR3 nucleotides: TGCAGTGCCCAGTCCAGCGGGAGAGGGGGGAGGGAGACCCAGTACTTC. The V and J genes are TRBV20-1 and TRBJ2-5, with TRBD2 identical over 8 bases. V dropped 6 bases and J dropped 5; count of bases not matched to a gene: 17. The CDR3 is 16 amino acids. Germline CDR1 is DFQATT and CDR2 is SNEGSKA (reference sequence).

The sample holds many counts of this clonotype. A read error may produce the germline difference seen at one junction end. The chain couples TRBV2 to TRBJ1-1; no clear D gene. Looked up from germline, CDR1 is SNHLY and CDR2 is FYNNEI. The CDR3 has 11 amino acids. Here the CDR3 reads CASLSNTESFF. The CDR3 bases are TGTGCCAGCCTCAGTAACACTGAATCTTTCTTT. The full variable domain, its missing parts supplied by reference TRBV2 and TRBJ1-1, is EPEVTQTPSHQVTQMGQEVILRCVPISNHLYFYWYRQILGQKVEFLVSFYNNEISEKSEIFDDQFSVERPDGSNFTLKIRSTKLEDSAMYFCASLSNTESFFGQGTRLTVV.

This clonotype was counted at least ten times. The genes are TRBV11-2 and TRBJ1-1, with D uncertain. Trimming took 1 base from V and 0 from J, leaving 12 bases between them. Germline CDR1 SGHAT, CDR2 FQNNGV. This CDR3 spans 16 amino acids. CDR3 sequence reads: CASSLGGVHMNTEAFF. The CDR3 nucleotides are TGTGCCAGCAGCTTAGGTGGGGTACACATGAACACTGAAGCTTTCTTT.

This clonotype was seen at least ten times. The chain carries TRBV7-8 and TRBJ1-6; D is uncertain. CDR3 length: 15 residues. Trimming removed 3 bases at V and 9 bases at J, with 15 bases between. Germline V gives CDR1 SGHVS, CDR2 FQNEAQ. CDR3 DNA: TGTGCCAGCAGCTTGGCGAGATTTTCGAGTTCACCCCTCCACTTT. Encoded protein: CASSLARFSSSPLHF.

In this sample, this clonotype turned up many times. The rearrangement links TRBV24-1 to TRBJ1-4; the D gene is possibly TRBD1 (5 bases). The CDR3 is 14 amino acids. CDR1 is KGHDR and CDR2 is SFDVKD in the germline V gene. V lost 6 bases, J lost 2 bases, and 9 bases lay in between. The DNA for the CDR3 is TGTGCCACCAGTCCCGGGGGGACTAATGAAAAACTGTTTTTT. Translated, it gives CATSPGGTNEKLFF.

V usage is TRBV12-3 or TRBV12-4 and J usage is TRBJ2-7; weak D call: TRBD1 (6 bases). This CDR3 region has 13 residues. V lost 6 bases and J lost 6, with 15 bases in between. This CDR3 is CASSRQALGEQYF. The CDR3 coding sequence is TGTGCCAGCAGCCGACAGGCTTTGGGCGAGCAGTACTTC.

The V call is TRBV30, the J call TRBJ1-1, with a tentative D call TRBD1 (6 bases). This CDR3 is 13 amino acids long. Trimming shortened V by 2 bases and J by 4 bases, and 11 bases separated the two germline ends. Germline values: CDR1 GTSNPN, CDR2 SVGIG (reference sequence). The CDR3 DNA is TGTGCCTGGAGTAGGTCGGGGGCCACTGAAGCTTTCTTT. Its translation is CAWSRSGATEAFF.

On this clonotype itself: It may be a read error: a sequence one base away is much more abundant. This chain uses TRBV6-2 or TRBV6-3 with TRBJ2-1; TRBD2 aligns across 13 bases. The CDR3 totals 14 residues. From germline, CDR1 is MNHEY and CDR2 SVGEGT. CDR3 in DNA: TGTGCCGGCAGTGGGACTAGCGGGGACGGTGAGCAGTTCTTC. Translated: CAGSGTSGDGEQFF.